A single sample gave rise to the 18 T cell receptor beta chains below, sequenced in a study of blood T cell repertoires in COVID-19 (TCRdb year 2020). Receptors were amplified or captured by the immunoSEQ multiplex PCR assay. TCRdb carries this immuneACCESS record with in-frame sequences only. Its versions omit some clonotypes, under half of them owing to an unresolved V gene in the studies checked, with the rest unexplained. The sample table holds 350,000 to 400,000 clones, of which 87% were seen once. In total, the top ten clones hold around 3% of the sample. Material: PBMCs or T cells enriched from blood (not recorded which). The origin of the receptors is a woman in her 30s who had recovered from COVID-19.

This chain uses TRBV16 with TRBJ1-2; D remains unclear. CDR3 length equals 15 residues. Germline V gene sequence: CDR1 KGHSY, CDR2 FQNENV. V lost 2 bases, J lost 3 bases, and 13 bases lay in between. Here the CDR3 DNA reads TGTGCCAGCAGCCAAGCACGCTCAGGCCACTATGGCTACACCTTC. This translates into CASSQARSGHYGYTF.

This clone was detected only a few times. The chain uses TRBV6-4 and TRBJ2-1; D remains ambiguous. Trimming pared 0 bases from V and 8 bases from J, leaving 11 bases between. The CDR3 contains 14 residues. Germline V lookup: CDR1 MRHNA, CDR2 SNTAGT. As DNA, the CDR3 is TGTGCCAGCAGTGACTCTGCCGGGTTGGATGAGCAGTTCTTC. Translation: CASSDSAGLDEQFF.

The chain carries TRBV9 and TRBJ2-3, with 9 bases matching TRBD2. This CDR3 has 17 residues. V dropped 0 bases and J dropped 2; count of bases not matched to a gene: 7. Per germline, CDR1 SGDLS and CDR2 YYNGEE. Here the CDR3 DNA reads TGTGCCAGCAGCGTAGGAGTAGCGGGGGTTTACACAGATACGCAGTATTTT. As protein: CASSVGVAGVYTDTQYF.

The CDR3 region has the DNA TGTGCCAGCAGCTTCACCTCGGGACTATCAGACTACGAGCAGTACTTC. Its translation: CASSFTSGLSDYEQYF. V gene TRBV7-8 combines with J gene TRBJ2-7; 7 bases match TRBD2. CDR1 SGHVS and CDR2 FQNEAQ come from the germline V gene. This CDR3 has 16 amino acids. V lost 3 bases to trimming and J lost 3 bases; unmatched junction nucleotides: 11.

This clone was observed a few times. Within the sample, other DNA sequences also encode this same CDR3. The chain is built from TRBV28 and TRBJ2-7; the match to TRBD1 covers 10 bases. Germline assignment: CDR1 MDHEN and CDR2 SYDVKM. This CDR3 has 15 amino acids. Trimming removed 1 base from V and 3 bases from J; junction bases left unmatched: 3. The CDR3, as DNA: TGTGCCAGCAGTTTATCGGGACAGGGGAACTACGAGCAGTACTTC. It yields the protein CASSLSGQGNYEQYF.

The chain couples TRBV18 to TRBJ2-3; 12 nucleotides match TRBD2. The V segment lost 3 bases and the J segment 4 bases; nucleotides outside the gene matches: 2. The CDR3 runs to 15 residues. CDR1 KGHSH and CDR2 LQKENI come from the germline V gene. The CDR3 protein is CASSPTSGSADTQYF. CDR3 in DNA: TGTGCCAGCTCACCGACTAGCGGGAGCGCAGATACGCAGTATTTT.

The chain is built from TRBV3-1 (or the pseudogene TRBV3-2) and TRBJ1-4, with D hard to call. Germline V gives CDR1 LGHDT, CDR2 YNNKEL (reference sequence). V was trimmed by 3 bases and J by 8 bases, leaving 13 bases between them. CDR3 length: 14 amino acids. CDR3 protein: CASSHREPAEKLFF. CDR3 sequence (DNA): TGTGCCAGCAGCCATCGGGAGCCAGCGGAAAAACTGTTTTTT.

This clone was seen once. Other DNA sequences within the sample encode an identical CDR3. The J gene is TRBJ1-1, the V gene TRBV6-4; maybe TRBD1 (5 bases). V dropped 6 bases and J dropped 1 base, with 9 bases sitting between them. This CDR3 region has 13 residues. CDR1 and CDR2 from the germline V gene are MRHNA and SNTAGT. The DNA of the CDR3 is TGTGCCAGCAGACCTCAGGGGAACACTGAAGCTTTCTTT. This translates into CASRPQGNTEAFF.

This clone was observed a handful of times. The J gene is TRBJ2-1, the V gene TRBV19; D remains ambiguous. V was cut by 7 bases and J by 1 base, with 14 bases left in between. The CDR3 consists of 15 residues. Germline loops: CDR1 LNHDA, CDR2 SQIVND (reference sequence). CDR3 DNA sequence: TGTGCCAGTACCCCGTCCCCGGGTTCCTACAATGAGCAGTTCTTC. The encoded protein is CASTPSPGSYNEQFF.

The chain links TRBV19 to TRBJ1-2, with 9 bases identical to TRBD1. Germline loops: CDR1 LNHDA, CDR2 SQIVND (reference sequence). This CDR3 comprises 13 residues. The V and J ends lost 4 bases and 3 bases, in that order; junction bases with no gene match: 0. The CDR3 here is CASSRDRDYGYTF. CDR3 DNA sequence: TGTGCCAGTAGTAGGGACAGGGACTATGGCTACACCTTC.

The CDR3 DNA sequence: TGTGCCACCGGACTAGCGGGAGGGGGCTCAGATACGCAGTATTTT. As protein: CATGLAGGGSDTQYF. The V call is TRBV25-1, the J call TRBJ2-3; 15 bases agree with TRBD2. The length of the CDR3 is 15 residues. J was trimmed by 4 bases and V by 10 bases; bases with no gene match: 6. Germline loops: CDR1 MGHDK, CDR2 SYGVNS.

This clone was picked up one time. V and J are TRBV10-3 and TRBJ1-2; 8 nucleotides line up with TRBD1. Germline loops: CDR1 ENHRY, CDR2 SYGVKD. Unmatched junction bases numbered 10, after V lost 6 bases and J lost 4 bases. CDR3 size: 15 residues. Here the CDR3 DNA reads TGTGCCATCAGGAAAGGGGGGGGACAGGTCTATGGCTACACCTTC. It is translated as CAIRKGGGQVYGYTF.

This sequence joins TRBV10-3 and TRBJ1-2, with D possibly being TRBD1 (6 bases). This CDR3 spans 17 amino acids. V was shortened by 2 bases and J by 1 base, with 17 bases between the two germline ends. Germline loops: CDR1 ENHRY, CDR2 SYGVKD. CDR3 DNA: TGTGCCATCAGTGAGACAACTTACAGGGTTTTTAACTATGGCTACACCTTC. Translated: CAISETTYRVFNYGYTF.

In DNA, the CDR3 is TGTGCCAGCAGCTTAGTTGGACTAGCGGGACTTAGCTCCTACAATGAGCAGTTCTTC. This sequence encodes CASSLVGLAGLSSYNEQFF. The gene calls are TRBV7-8 and TRBJ2-1; the match to TRBD2 covers 12 bases. Germline CDR1 and CDR2: SGHVS and FQNEAQ. The V segment lost 1 base and the J segment 0 bases; nucleotides outside the gene matches: 7. The CDR3 is made up of 19 amino acids.

The chain carries TRBV6-5 and TRBJ1-2, with 11 bases lining up with TRBD1. Germline values: CDR1 MNHEY, CDR2 SVGAGI. With 6 bases clipped from V and 7 bases from J, the junction kept 7 bases outside the gene matches. The CDR3 contains 14 residues. The DNA for the CDR3 is TGTGCCAGCAGCGCCTGGACAGGGGGCTTTGGCTACACCTTC. This gives the protein CASSAWTGGFGYTF.

The rearrangement links TRBV27 to TRBJ2-7, with 7 bases matching TRBD2. There are 13 residues in the CDR3. V gave up 4 bases and J gave up 6 bases; unmatched junction bases: 6. Germline V gene lookup returns CDR1 MNHEY and CDR2 SMNVEV (reference sequence). CDR3 protein: CASSWGGVGEQYF. The CDR3, as DNA: TGTGCCAGCAGTTGGGGGGGGGTCGGCGAGCAGTACTTC.

With respect to this clone: The same CDR3 can be traced to other DNA sequences in this sample. The J gene is TRBJ1-3, the V gene TRBV3-1 (or the pseudogene TRBV3-2); unclear D gene. The CDR3 runs 13 residues. The V gene's germline CDR1 is LGHDT and CDR2 YNNKEL (reference sequence). V was cut by 4 bases and J by 2 bases, with 6 bases left in between. The CDR3 protein is CASSPSAGNTIYF. In DNA form, the CDR3 reads TGTGCCAGCAGCCCCTCCGCTGGAAACACCATATATTTT.

The chain combines TRBV6-6 with TRBJ1-5; 7 bases are a match to TRBD1. This CDR3 has 14 residues. Per germline, CDR1 MNHNY and CDR2 SVGAGI (reference sequence). The J segment lost 6 bases and the V segment lost 6 bases, leaving 8 bases of the junction unmatched. The CDR3 coding sequence is TGTGCCAGCAGCCCAGGACAGGAAATTCAGCCCCAGCATTTT. Translated: CASSPGQEIQPQHF.